Sequencing of this T cell receptor (beta chain) was carried out in a study of molecular identifiers for immune sequencing clone quantification (dated by TCRdb to the late 2010s). Study-wide context: For a replicate experiment, RNA from approximately 20,000 or 100,000 naive CD8 T cells was divided into five aliquots, of which four were sequenced. CD8 T cells were used in a methods study to benchmark molecular-identifier clustering-based TCR repertoire sequencing (MIDCIRS) and TCR RNA copy counting.

Overall study results and their limits: Spiked-in Jurkat TCR RNA equal to a single cell's worth was reported to be detectable even within 1,100,000 naive CD8 T cells. About 2.9 recovered TCR RNA copies per cell were obtained by modeling, versus roughly 9.1 by digital PCR, implying a capture efficiency of 30% to 35%. Spiked-in Jurkat TCR RNA (approximately 9 copies' worth), which is not part of the donor repertoire, was contained in the naive libraries. In CMV-specific effector cells, over 98% of molecules were held by clones above 20 RNA copies, whereas under 1% of molecules were held by such clones in naive cells. Highly expanded clone sizes could be underestimated if identical TCR molecules share a barcode. When barcode sub-clustering was left out, chimeric consensus sequences inflated TCR diversity, with chimeras reaching as high as 47%.

This clonotype has a count of ten or more. Which antigen it targets is not known. Base quality data are lacking; no much larger clone is found one base away. Libraries of naive CD8 T cells were built from anywhere between about 17,000 and 1,000,000 sorted cells, with 10%, 30% or 50% of the purified RNA used. Naive CD8 T cells, defined as CD8+CD4-CCR7+CD45RA+, were FACS-sorted into RLT Plus buffer on a BD FACSAria II. To test detection sensitivity, Jurkat RNA equivalent to roughly nine TCR copies was spiked into samples of roughly 20,000-1,100,000 naive CD8 T cells. Enrichment of CD8 T cells was performed with RosetteSep CD8+ T Cell Enrichment Cocktail and Ficoll-Paque, after which ACK red cell lysis was carried out. Library preparation employed PCR. The listed sequencing device is NextSeq 500. Bulk TCR libraries were prepared as previously described, using TCR primers listed in Table S5. The Qiagen AllPrep DNA/RNA kit was used to purify total RNA. Before analysis, reads from multiple sequencing runs of the same library were pooled. The authors' pipeline ran thus. Reads were retained only if an exact TCR constant sequence was present, and the retained reads were trimmed to 150 nt and grouped according to their 12-nt molecular barcodes. Reads inside each barcode group were sub-clustered using a 15% Levenshtein threshold, and a quality-weighted consensus sequence was constructed for each RNA molecule. Non-functional sequences were filtered out, along with any lower-count sequence sitting one edit away from another sequence. Barcode sub-clusters with fewer than 20% of the maximum read count were removed, based on fitting two negative binomial distributions. TCRdb trimmed the raw reads at Q25, called clones with MiXCR and kept productive beta chains. Each entry is one CDR3 protein sequence, shown with its most common DNA and genes. Clone size and V and J calls follow TCRdb, not the original study. Within this sample are around 300,000 distinct CDR3 sequences, with roughly 23% of them counted one time only. Approximately 0.74% of the sample goes to the ten largest clones.

The junction carries 13 bases between V and J, which are trimmed by 1 base and 6 bases respectively. The germline V gene specifies MGHDK as CDR1 and SYGVNS as CDR2. The CDR3 contains 14 residues, cysteine and phenylalanine counted. Here the CDR3 DNA is all that survives: 42 bases in frame from base 1. This TCR derives from a human donor in good health. Some libraries in this study had Jurkat cell RNA spiked in. The chain couples TRBV25-1 to TRBJ2-7, with TRBD2 as a weak D call on 6 bases. Input material: naive CD8+ T cells from blood, with Jurkat cell RNA spiked in. The cell subset or site label here, explained by the study, means: FACS-sorted CD8+CD4-CCR7+CD45RA+ naive T cells. The bases are TGTGCCAGCAGTGAATTGGGGTTGGGGGGCGAGCAGTACTTC. This sequence encodes CASSELGLGGEQYF.